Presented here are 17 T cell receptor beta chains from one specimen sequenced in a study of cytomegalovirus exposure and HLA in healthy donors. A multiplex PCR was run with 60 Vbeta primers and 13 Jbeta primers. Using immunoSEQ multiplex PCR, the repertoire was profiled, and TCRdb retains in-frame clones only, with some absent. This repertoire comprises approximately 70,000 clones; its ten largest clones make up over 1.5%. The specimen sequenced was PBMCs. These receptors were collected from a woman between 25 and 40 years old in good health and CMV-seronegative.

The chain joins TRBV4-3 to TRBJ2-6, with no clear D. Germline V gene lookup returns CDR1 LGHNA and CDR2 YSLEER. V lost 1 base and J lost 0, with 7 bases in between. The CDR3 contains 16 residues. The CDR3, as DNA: TGCGCCAGCAGCCAAGGTTCGGGCTCTGGGGCCAACGTCCTGACTTTC. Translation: CASSQGSGSGANVLTF.

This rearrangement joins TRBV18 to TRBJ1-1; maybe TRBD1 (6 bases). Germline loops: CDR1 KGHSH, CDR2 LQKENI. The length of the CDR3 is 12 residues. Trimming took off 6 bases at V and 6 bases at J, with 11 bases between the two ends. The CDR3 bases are TGTGCCAGCTCCCTCAGGGGTCCTGAAGCTTTCTTT. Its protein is CASSLRGPEAFF.

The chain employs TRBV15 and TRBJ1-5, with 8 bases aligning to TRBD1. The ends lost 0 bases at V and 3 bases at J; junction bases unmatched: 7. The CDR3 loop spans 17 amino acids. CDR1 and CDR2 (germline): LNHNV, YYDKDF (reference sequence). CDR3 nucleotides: TGTGCCACCAGCAGAGACCTACGGGACAGGTCCAATCAGCCCCAGCATTTT. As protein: CATSRDLRDRSNQPQHF.

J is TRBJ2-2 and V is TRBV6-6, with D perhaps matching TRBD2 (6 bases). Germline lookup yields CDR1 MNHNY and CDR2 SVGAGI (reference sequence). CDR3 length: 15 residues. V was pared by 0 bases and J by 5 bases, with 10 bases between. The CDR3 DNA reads TGTGCCAGCAGTTACTCCCCCCGGGGGACCGGGGAGCTGTTTTTT. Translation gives CASSYSPRGTGELFF.

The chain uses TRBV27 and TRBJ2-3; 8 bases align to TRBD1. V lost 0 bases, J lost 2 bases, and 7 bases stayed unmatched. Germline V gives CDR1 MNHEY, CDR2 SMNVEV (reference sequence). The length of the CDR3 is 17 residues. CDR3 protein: CASSLSSRTGFTDTQYF. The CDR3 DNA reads TGTGCCAGCAGTTTATCCTCCAGGACAGGGTTCACAGATACGCAGTATTTT.

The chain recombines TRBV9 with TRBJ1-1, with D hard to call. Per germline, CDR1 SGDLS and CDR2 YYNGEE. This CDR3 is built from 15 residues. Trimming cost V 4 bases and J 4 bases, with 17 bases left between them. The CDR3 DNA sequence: TGTGCCAGCAGCCCCCGCCAAAGGGAGTCCACTGAAGCTTTCTTT. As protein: CASSPRQRESTEAFF.

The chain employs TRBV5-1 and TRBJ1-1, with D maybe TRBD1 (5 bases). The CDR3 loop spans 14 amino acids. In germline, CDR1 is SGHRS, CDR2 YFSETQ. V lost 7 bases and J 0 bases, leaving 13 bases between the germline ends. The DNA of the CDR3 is TGCGCCAGCCGTCTACAGGTGATGAACACTGAAGCTTTCTTT. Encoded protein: CASRLQVMNTEAFF.

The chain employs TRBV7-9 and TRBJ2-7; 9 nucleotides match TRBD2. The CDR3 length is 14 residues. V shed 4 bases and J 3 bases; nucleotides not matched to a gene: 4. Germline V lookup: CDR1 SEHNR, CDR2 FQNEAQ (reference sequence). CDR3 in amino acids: CASSSGLAIYEQYF. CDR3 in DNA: TGTGCCAGCAGCTCCGGACTAGCGATCTACGAGCAGTACTTC.

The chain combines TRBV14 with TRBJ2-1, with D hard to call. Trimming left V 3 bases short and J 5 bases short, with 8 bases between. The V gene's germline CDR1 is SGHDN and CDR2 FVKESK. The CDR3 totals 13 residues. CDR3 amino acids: CASSQFQNNEQFF. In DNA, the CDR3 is TGTGCCAGCAGCCAGTTCCAAAACAATGAGCAGTTCTTC.

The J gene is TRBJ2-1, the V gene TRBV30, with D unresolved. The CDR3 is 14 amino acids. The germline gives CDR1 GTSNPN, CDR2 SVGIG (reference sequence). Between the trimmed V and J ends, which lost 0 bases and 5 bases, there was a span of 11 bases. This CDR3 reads CAWSVRLANNEQFF. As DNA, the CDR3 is TGTGCCTGGAGTGTAAGATTAGCCAACAATGAGCAGTTCTTC.

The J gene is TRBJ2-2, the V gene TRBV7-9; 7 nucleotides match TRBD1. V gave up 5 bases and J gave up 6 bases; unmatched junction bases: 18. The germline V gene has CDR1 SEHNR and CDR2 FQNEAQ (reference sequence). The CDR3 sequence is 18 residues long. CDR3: CASSHLRTGASGAGELFF. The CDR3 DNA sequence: TGTGCCAGCAGCCACCTCAGGACAGGCGCATCAGGGGCCGGGGAGCTGTTTTTT.

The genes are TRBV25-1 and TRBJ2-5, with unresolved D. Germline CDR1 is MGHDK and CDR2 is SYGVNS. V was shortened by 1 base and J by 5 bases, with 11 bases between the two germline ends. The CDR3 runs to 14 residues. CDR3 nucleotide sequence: TGTGCCAGCAGTGAATTTCTTAGCCGGGAGACCCAGTACTTC. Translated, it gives CASSEFLSRETQYF.

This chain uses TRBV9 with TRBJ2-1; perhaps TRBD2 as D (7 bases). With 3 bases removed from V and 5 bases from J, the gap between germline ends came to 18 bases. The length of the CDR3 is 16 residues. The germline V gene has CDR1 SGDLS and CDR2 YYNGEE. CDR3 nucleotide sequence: TGTGCCAGCAGCGGATCCGGGGGGCCCCCTGACAATGAGCAGTTCTTC. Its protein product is CASSGSGGPPDNEQFF. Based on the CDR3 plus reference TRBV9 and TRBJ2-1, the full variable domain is DSGVTQTPKHLITATGQRVTLRCSPRSGDLSVYWYQQSLDQGLQFLIQYYNGEERAKGNILERFSAQQFPDLHSELNLSSLELGDSALYFCASSGSGGPPDNEQFFGPGTRLTVL.

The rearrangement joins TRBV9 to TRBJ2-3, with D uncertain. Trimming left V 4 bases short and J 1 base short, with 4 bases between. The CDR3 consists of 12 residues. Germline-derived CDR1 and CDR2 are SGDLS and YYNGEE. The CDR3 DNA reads TGTGCCAGCAGCCTCCGCACAGATACGCAGTATTTT. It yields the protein CASSLRTDTQYF.

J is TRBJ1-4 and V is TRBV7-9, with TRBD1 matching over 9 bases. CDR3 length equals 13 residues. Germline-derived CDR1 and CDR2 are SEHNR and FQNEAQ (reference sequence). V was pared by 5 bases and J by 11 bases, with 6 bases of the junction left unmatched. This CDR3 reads CASSREDRGKLFF. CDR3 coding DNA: TGTGCCAGCAGCCGCGAAGACAGGGGGAAACTGTTTTTT.

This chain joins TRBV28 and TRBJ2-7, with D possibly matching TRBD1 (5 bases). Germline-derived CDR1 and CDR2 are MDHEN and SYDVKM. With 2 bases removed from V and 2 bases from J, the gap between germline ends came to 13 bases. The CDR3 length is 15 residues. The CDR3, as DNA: TGTGCCAGCAGTTTAGGACATTCGTCCACCTACGAGCAGTACTTC. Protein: CASSLGHSSTYEQYF.

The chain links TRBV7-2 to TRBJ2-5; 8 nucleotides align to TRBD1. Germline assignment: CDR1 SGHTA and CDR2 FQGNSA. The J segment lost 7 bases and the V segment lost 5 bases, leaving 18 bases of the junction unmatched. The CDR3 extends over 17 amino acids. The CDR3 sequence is CASSPSPPGQGEGTQYF. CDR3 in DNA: TGTGCCAGCAGCCCCTCGCCCCCAGGACAGGGAGAGGGGACCCAGTACTTC.